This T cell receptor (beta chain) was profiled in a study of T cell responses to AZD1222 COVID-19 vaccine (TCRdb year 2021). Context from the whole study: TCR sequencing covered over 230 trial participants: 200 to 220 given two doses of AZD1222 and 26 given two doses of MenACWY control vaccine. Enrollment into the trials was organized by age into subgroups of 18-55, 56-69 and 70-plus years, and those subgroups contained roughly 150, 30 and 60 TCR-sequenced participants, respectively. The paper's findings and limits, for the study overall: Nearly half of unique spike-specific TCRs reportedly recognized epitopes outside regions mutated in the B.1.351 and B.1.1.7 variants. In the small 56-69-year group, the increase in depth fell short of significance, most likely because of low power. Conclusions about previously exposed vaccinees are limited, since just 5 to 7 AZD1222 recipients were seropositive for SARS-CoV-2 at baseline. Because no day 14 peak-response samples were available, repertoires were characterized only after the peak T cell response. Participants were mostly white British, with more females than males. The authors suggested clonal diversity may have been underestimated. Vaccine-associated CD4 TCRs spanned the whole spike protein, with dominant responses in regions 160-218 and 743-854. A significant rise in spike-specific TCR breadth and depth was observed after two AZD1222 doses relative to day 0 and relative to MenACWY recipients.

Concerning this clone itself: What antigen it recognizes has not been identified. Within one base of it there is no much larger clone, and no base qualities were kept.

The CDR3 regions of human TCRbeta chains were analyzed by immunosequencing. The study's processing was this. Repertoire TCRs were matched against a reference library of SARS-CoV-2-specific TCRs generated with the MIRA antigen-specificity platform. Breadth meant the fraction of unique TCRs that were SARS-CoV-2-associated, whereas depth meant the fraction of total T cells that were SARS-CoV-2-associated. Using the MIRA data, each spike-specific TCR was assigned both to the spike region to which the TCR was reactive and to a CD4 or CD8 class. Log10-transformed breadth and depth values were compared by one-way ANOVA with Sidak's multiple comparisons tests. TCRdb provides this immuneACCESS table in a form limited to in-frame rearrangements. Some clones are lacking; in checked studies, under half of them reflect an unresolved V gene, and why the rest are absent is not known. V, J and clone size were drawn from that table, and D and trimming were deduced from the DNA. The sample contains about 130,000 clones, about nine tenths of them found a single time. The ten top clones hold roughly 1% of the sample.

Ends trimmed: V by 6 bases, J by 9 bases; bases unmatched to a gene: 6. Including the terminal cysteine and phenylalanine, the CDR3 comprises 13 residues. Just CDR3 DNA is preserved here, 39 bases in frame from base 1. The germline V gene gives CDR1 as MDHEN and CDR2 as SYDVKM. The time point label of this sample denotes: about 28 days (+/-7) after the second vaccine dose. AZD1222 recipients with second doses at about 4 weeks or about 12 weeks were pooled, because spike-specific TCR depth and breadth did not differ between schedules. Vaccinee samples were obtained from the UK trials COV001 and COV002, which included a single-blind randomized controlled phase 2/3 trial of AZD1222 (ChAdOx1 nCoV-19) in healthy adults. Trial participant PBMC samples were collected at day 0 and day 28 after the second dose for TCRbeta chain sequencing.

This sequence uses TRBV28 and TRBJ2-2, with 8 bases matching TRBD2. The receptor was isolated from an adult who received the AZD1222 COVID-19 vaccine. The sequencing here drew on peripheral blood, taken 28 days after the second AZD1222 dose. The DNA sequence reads TGTGCCAGCAGAAACGGGGGGGAAAGGGAGCTGTTTTTT. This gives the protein CASRNGGERELFF.